This TCR beta chain came from a study of blood T cell repertoires in COVID-19. The germline V gene encodes CDR1 SGHTS and CDR2 YDEGEE. With 5 bases removed from V and 3 bases from J, the gap between germline ends came to 12 bases. The CDR3 spans 13 residues. The method was immunoSEQ multiplex PCR; TCRdb's version includes in-frame clones alone and lacks a portion of them. The profile shows some 180,000 clones, approximately 85% of them singletons. Sequenced: peripheral blood. This clonotype was sampled from a woman aged 60-70 years with acute or convalescent COVID-19. The V call is TRBV5-8, the J call TRBJ2-7; possibly TRBD1 for D (6 bases). The CDR3 protein is CASRDSVVYEQYV. The DNA of the CDR3 is TGTGCCAGCAGGGACAGTGTAGTCTACGAGCAGTACGTC.